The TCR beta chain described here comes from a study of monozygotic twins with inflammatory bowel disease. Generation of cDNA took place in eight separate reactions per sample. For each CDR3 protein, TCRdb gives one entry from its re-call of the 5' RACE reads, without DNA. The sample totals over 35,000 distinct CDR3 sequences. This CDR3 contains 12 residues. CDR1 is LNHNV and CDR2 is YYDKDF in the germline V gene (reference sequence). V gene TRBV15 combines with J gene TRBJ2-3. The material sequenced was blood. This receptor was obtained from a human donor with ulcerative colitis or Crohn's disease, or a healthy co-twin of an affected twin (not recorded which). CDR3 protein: CATSRNVDTQYF. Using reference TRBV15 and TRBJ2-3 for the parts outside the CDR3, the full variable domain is DAMVIQNPRYQVTQFGKPVTLSCSQTLNHNVMYWYQQKSSQAPKLLFHYYDKDFNNEADTPDNFQSRRPNTSFCFLDIRSPGLGDTAMYLCATSRNVDTQYFGPGTRLTVL.